A selection of T cell receptor beta chains follows, all from one sample in a study of shared clonotypes between healthy human individuals. Sequencing was performed with immunoSEQ multiplex PCR; in TCRdb, only in-frame clones are kept and a portion is missing. The profile shows 1.6 million or so clones, approximately 98.5% of them singletons. Input material: naive CD4+ T cells sorted from blood. The source of these receptors is a man aged 25 to 40 in good health. Both conserved end residues are trimmed from each CDR3. Each record gives: D gene, V gene, J gene, CDR3 protein. D genes are given only for firm matches.

NA	TRBV5-1	TRBJ2-7	ASSLKGRYEQY
TRBD1	TRBV6-5	TRBJ1-2	ASSYGTGTYGYT
TRBD2	TRBV2	TRBJ2-5	ASSETGLAGQETQY
TRBD2	TRBV5-5	TRBJ2-1	ASSLLRGSLNEQF
NA	TRBV19	TRBJ2-3	ASSIATSTDTQY
TRBD1	TRBV28	TRBJ1-5	ASSTGGGNQPQH
NA	TRBV6-5	TRBJ2-1	VVTGNEQF
NA	TRBV15	TRBJ1-5	ATSRRPGPDQPQH
NA	TRBV19	TRBJ2-1	ASSRGNYNEQF
TRBD2	TRBV28	TRBJ2-7	ASSSQTSGNYEQY
NA	TRBV9	TRBJ2-7	ASSVEGLEDEQY
TRBD2	TRBV7-6	TRBJ2-7	ASSLVAGGPGEQY
NA	TRBV5-1	TRBJ1-2	ASSPDGRGTGYT
NA	TRBV6-5	TRBJ1-2	ASSEGGTYGYT
NA	TRBV28	TRBJ1-4	ASSLLDEKLF
TRBD2	TRBV7-2	TRBJ2-7	ASSFVAGGSYEQY
TRBD1	TRBV28	TRBJ2-7	ASSTPATGDDGEQY
TRBD2	TRBV29-1	TRBJ2-5	SVYGGGVETQY
NA	TRBV6-5	TRBJ2-7	ASSPTRGYTYEQY
NA	TRBV12-5	TRBJ1-1	ASGLVSGTEAF
NA	TRBV7-2	TRBJ2-5	ASSSRWGETQY
NA	TRBV28	TRBJ1-2	ASKGGRAKDYGYT
NA	TRBV19	TRBJ2-3	ASSILKGLGTDTQY
NA	TRBV5-1	TRBJ1-2	ASSLSTGQYGNGYT
TRBD1	TRBV6-1	TRBJ2-1	ASSRGRAF
NA	TRBV29-1	TRBJ2-5	SVAGQQETQY
NA	TRBV7-2	TRBJ2-7	ASSSLGGYEQY
NA	TRBV6-1	TRBJ1-2	ASSENGDPYGYT
NA	TRBV30	TRBJ2-4	AWSTASYLQY
NA	TRBV18	TRBJ2-5	ASSPLRSGLETQY
NA	TRBV4-3	TRBJ1-4	ASSQDGANEKLF
TRBD1	TRBV6-6	TRBJ2-1	ASGDSGSYNEQF
TRBD1	TRBV30	TRBJ1-2	ACPGQALWGLGYT
NA	TRBV28	TRBJ1-1	ASSLSRGWYTEAF
NA	TRBV5-4	TRBJ2-6	ASSLAVLSGANVLT
NA	TRBV29-1	TRBJ2-5	SSETEEETQY
NA	TRBV9	TRBJ2-2	ASALRPNTGELF
TRBD1	TRBV28	TRBJ1-5	ASNPGGAQPQH
TRBD2	TRBV7-9	TRBJ2-7	ASSLAAAGREY
NA	TRBV18	TRBJ2-1	ASSPTRTYNEQF
NA	TRBV5-4	TRBJ2-1	ASSPARRNEQF
NA	TRBV28	TRBJ2-2	ASSSTGELF
TRBD1	TRBV7-8	TRBJ1-2	ASSSGTGYGNYGYT
TRBD2	TRBV4-3	TRBJ2-7	ASSHRAGREGSDEQY
NA	TRBV19	TRBJ1-4	ASSILPGAKGEKLF